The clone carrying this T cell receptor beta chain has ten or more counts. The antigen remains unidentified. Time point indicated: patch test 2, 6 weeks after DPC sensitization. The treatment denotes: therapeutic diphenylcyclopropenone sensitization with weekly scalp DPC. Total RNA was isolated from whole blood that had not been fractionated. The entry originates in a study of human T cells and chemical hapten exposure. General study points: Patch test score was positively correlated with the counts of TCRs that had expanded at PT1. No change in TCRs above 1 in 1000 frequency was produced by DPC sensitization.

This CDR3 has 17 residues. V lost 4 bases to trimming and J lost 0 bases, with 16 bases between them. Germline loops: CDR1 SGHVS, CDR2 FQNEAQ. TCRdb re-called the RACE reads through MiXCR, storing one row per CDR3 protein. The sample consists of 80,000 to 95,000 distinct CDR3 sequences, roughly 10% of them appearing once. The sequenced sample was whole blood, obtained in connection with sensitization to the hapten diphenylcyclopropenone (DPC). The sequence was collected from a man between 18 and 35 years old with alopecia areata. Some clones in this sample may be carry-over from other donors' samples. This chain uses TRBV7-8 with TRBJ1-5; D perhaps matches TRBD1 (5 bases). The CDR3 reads CASSSLPQVHSNQPQHF. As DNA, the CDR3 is TGTGCCAGCAGCTCACTACCACAGGTTCATAGCAATCAGCCCCAGCATTTT.